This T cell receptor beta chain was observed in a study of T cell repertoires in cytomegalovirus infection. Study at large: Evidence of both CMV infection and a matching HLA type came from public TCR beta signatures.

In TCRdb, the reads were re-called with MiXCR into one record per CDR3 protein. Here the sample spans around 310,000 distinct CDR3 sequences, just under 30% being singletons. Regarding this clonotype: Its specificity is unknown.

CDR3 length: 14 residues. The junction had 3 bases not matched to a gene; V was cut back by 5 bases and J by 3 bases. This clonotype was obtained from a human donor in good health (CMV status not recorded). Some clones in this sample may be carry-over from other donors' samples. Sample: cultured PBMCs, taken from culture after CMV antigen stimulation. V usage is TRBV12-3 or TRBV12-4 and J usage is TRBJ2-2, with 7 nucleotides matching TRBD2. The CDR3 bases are TGTGCCAGCAGTACGGGACTATACACCGGGGAGCTGTTTTTT. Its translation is CASSTGLYTGELFF.